This entry describes one T cell receptor beta chain. Time point reported: week 3, after first cycle of checkpoint inhibitor. Apart from two fast progressors, RECIST 1.1 response was judged 12 weeks post-infusion. Prior systemic cancer therapy, immunosuppressant use and other active malignancies excluded patients. The data are from a study of blood T cell dynamics during melanoma immunotherapy. Trimming removed 5 bases from V and 5 bases from J; junction bases left unmatched: 10. The CDR3 contains 16 residues. The germline V gene has CDR1 SGHTA and CDR2 FQGNSA. Each bulk PBMC sample had approximately 400 ng DNA loaded. Produced via immunoSEQ multiplex PCR; TCRdb's table is partial and in-frame only. The data contain about 19,000 clones, 87% of them singletons.

This sample comprised blood, obtained from a patient treated with checkpoint blockade. This clonotype originated in a human donor with melanoma. The chain recombines TRBV7-2 with TRBJ2-5; 11 nucleotides match TRBD2. The CDR3 DNA sequence: TGTGCCAGCAGCCAGATAGCGGGAGGGCCCGGGGAGACCCAGTACTTC. This encodes CASSQIAGGPGETQYF.